This TCR beta chain was sequenced during a study of breast tumors, draining lymph nodes, adjacent tissues (TCRdb year 2016). Concerning the study at large: In breast cancer patients, the study compared the TCR beta repertoires of tumor, adjacent nontumor tissue and axillary lymph nodes. In human breast cancer, the study set out to assess how tumor, surrounding tissue and draining lymph node repertoires relate to one another and whether T cells might be exchanged between them. What the authors observed across the whole study: In luminal-like breast cancer, tumor and nontumor tissue repertoires resembled each other significantly more than in basal-like breast cancer. Tumor T-cell repertoires showed less diversity than lymph node repertoires and more diversity than nontumor tissue repertoires, and tumor T-cell repertoires showed preferential V and J gene usage. The data were considered consistent with most tumor T cells being derived from the lymph node and subsequently expanding within tumor tissue. The conclusion that tumor T cells originate in lymph nodes was presented as consistent with a hypothesis rather than as directly demonstrated.

Data came from an Illumina HiSeq 2000. Multiplex PCR amplification was used to build the TCR beta chain libraries. High-throughput sequencing was used to analyze the amplified TCR beta chain products. The raw public reads went through TCRdb reprocessing: fastp at Q25, MiXCR clone calling, in-frame beta chains kept. CDR3 protein duplicates are merged, each entry listing the most common genes and DNA. This sample lists 15,000 or so distinct CDR3 sequences; around 50% were detected once. The biggest ten clones account for over 25% of the sample. Sequences SGDLS (CDR1) and YYNGEE (CDR2) are obtained from the germline V gene. The CDR3 spans 15 residues, from the cysteine through the phenylalanine. This entry keeps only the CDR3 DNA: 45 bases, framed from base 1. Trimming takes 2 bases from V and 1 base from J, and the germline ends sit 12 bases apart. The adjacent samples were made up of nontumor breast tissue that surrounded the tumor.

This clonotype appeared many times. Its antigen is not yet known. The record has no base qualities; no much larger clone is one base away. The sample was tumor-adjacent breast tissue. Recombination connected TRBV9 to TRBJ2-5; a tentative D call is TRBD2 (5 bases match). The clonotype was recovered from a female donor with breast cancer. Some clones in this sample may be carry-over from other donors' samples. The CDR3: CASSVSPGVQETQYF. The nucleotide sequence reads as follows: TGTGCCAGCAGCGTCTCCCCCGGGGTCCAAGAGACCCAGTACTTC.